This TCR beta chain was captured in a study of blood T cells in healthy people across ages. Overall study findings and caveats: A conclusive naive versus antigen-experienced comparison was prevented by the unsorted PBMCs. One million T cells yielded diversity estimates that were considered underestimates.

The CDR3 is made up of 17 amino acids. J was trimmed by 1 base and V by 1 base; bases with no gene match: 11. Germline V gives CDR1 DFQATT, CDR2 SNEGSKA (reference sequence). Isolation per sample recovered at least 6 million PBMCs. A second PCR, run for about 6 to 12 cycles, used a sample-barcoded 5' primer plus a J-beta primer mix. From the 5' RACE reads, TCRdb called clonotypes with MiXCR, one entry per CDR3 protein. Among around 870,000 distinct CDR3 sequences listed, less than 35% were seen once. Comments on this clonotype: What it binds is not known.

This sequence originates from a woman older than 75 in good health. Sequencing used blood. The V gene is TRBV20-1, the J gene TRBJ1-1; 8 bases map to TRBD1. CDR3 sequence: CSARVRRQGAWNTEAFF. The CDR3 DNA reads TGCAGTGCTAGAGTGCGGCGTCAGGGGGCATGGAACACTGAAGCTTTCTTT.